The 31 T cell receptor beta chains reported below all come from one sample, sequenced in a study of blood T cell repertoires in COVID-19. Produced via immunoSEQ multiplex PCR; TCRdb's table is partial and in-frame only. The repertoire consists of fewer than 400,000 clones, with around nine tenths occurring once and the leading ten covering about 1.7%. Sequenced sample: peripheral blood. The receptors stem from a woman in her 30s with COVID-19, enrolled during active disease.

The rearrangement links TRBV29-1 to TRBJ2-4; TRBD1 matches at 9 bases. Germline loops: CDR1 SQVTM, CDR2 ANQGSEA. Germline trimming cut 5 bases from V and 7 bases from J; bases unmatched to any gene: 9. The CDR3 has 14 residues. CDR3 protein: CSVSTGTGTNIQYF. CDR3 coding DNA: TGCAGCGTTTCTACTGGGACAGGGACGAACATTCAGTACTTC. The full variable domain, its missing parts supplied by reference TRBV29-1 and TRBJ2-4, is SAVISQKPSRDICQRGTSLTIQCQVDSQVTMMFWYRQQPGQSLTLIATANQGSEATYESGFVIDKFPISRPNLTFSTLTVSNMSPEDSSIYLCSVSTGTGTNIQYFGAGTRLSVL.

The DNA of the CDR3 is TGTGCCAGCTCCTACGACAATGAGCAGTTCTTC. Translating it yields CASSYDNEQFF. The V call is TRBV3-1 (or the pseudogene TRBV3-2), the J call TRBJ2-1; the D is unclear. Trimming cost V 8 bases and J 5 bases, with 7 bases left between them. CDR1 and CDR2 from the germline V gene are LGHDT and YNNKEL (reference sequence). The CDR3 loop spans 11 amino acids.

V usage is TRBV9 and J usage is TRBJ2-3, with 7 bases fitting TRBD2. The V and J ends lost 5 bases and 6 bases, in that order; junction bases with no gene match: 3. This CDR3 is built from 12 residues. Germline V gene lookup returns CDR1 SGDLS and CDR2 YYNGEE. The CDR3 DNA sequence: TGTGCCAGCAGTGCCGGGAGGGATACGCAGTATTTT. Its protein is CASSAGRDTQYF. Full variable domain (outside the CDR3, taken from reference TRBV9 and TRBJ2-3): DSGVTQTPKHLITATGQRVTLRCSPRSGDLSVYWYQQSLDQGLQFLIQYYNGEERAKGNILERFSAQQFPDLHSELNLSSLELGDSALYFCASSAGRDTQYFGPGTRLTVL.

CDR3: CASSFKQGAINEQFF. CDR3 bases: TGTGCCAGCAGCTTCAAACAGGGGGCGATCAATGAGCAGTTCTTC. This chain connects TRBV7-6 to TRBJ2-1; 9 nucleotides line up with TRBD1. The CDR3 has 15 amino acids. Germline values: CDR1 SGHVS, CDR2 FNYEAQ. J gave up 6 bases and V 3 bases, and 6 bases lay outside the gene matches.

In regard to this clone: Other nucleotide sequences in the sample specify the same CDR3. V gene TRBV19 combines with J gene TRBJ2-7; 7 bases fit TRBD1. Trimming cost V 4 bases and J 4 bases; bases outside gene matches: 4. The V gene's germline CDR1 is LNHDA and CDR2 SQIVND (reference sequence). The length of the CDR3 is 13 residues. CDR3: CASSTRTGYEQYF. CDR3 coding DNA: TGTGCCAGTAGTACCCGGACAGGTTACGAGCAGTACTTC.

The table lists this clone with a count of one. The V and J genes are TRBV7-3 and TRBJ2-1; D is possibly TRBD1 (5 bases). Trimming cost V 3 bases and J 5 bases, with 8 bases left between them. Looked up from germline, CDR1 is SGHTA and CDR2 is FQGTGA. The CDR3 is made up of 13 amino acids. Written as DNA, the CDR3 is TGTGCCAGCAGCTTGCGACAGAACAATGAGCAGTTCTTC. This sequence encodes CASSLRQNNEQFF.

Notes on this clone: The junction departs from the called germline gene at one end, perhaps through a read error. The J gene is TRBJ2-5, the V gene TRBV7-7, with D perhaps TRBD1 (5 bases). Germline values: CDR1 SSHAT, CDR2 FNYEAQ (reference sequence). The CDR3 is 15 residues long. CDR3 nucleotides: TGTGCTAGCAGCTTAGCAAGGTCCTCAGGGGAGACCCAGTACTTC. It codes for CASSLARSSGETQYF.

This chain uses TRBV19 with TRBJ1-1; possibly TRBD1 for D (6 bases). The germline V gene has CDR1 LNHDA and CDR2 SQIVND (reference sequence). The CDR3 length is 13 residues. Between the trimmed V and J ends, which lost 6 bases and 0 bases, there was a span of 8 bases. CDR3 sequence reads: CASSDRMNTEAFF. CDR3 DNA: TGTGCCAGTAGCGACAGGATGAACACTGAAGCTTTCTTT.

The gene calls are TRBV19 and TRBJ1-5; D not certain. V shed 3 bases and J shed 1 base, with 10 bases lying between them. Germline CDR1 LNHDA, CDR2 SQIVND (reference sequence). This CDR3 is 15 amino acids long. This chain's CDR3 is CASSIFPTSNQPQHF. DNA of the CDR3: TGTGCCAGTAGTATTTTTCCTACCAGCAATCAGCCCCAGCATTTT.

The chain joins TRBV7-6 to TRBJ1-4; D is unclear. V lost 5 bases, J lost 7 bases, and 17 bases lay in between. Germline-derived CDR1 and CDR2 are SGHVS and FNYEAQ. The CDR3 runs to 15 residues. The CDR3 nucleotides are TGTGCCAGCAGCCCGGACTGGGGTTCTATTGAAAAACTGTTTTTT. Translated: CASSPDWGSIEKLFF.

The chain is built from TRBV28 and TRBJ1-5; TRBD1 matches at 7 bases. Germline trimming cut 7 bases from V and 7 bases from J; bases unmatched to any gene: 7. The CDR3 has 13 amino acids. Germline CDR1 reads MDHEN; CDR2 reads SYDVKM. The CDR3 loop reads CASNLDRVQPQHF. The CDR3 DNA reads as TGTGCCAGCAACCTTGACAGGGTCCAGCCCCAGCATTTT.

This clone has just a few counts. The chain links TRBV25-1 to TRBJ1-2; D ambiguous. CDR1 and CDR2 (germline): MGHDK, SYGVNS. The CDR3 totals 15 residues. Trimming stripped 4 bases from V and 3 bases from J, with 15 bases between. DNA for the CDR3: TGTGCCAGCAGTGTCTCGGGGAGTGGGGACTATGGCTACACCTTC. It translates to CASSVSGSGDYGYTF.

The rearrangement joins TRBV5-6 to TRBJ1-5, with D perhaps TRBD1 (5 bases). This CDR3 has 15 amino acids. V lost 1 base and J lost 5, with 13 bases in between. In germline, CDR1 is SGHDT, CDR2 YYEEEE. As DNA, the CDR3 is TGTGCCAGCAGCTTGCAGAACAGGAGGGATCAGCCCCAGCATTTT. Translating it yields CASSLQNRRDQPQHF.

The V call is TRBV7-9, the J call TRBJ2-7; unclear D gene. Germline loops: CDR1 SEHNR, CDR2 FQNEAQ (reference sequence). The V end lost 2 bases, the J end lost 0 bases, and 11 bases lay between the germline ends. This CDR3 has 15 residues. The CDR3 protein is CASSLIPGSSYEQYF. CDR3 in DNA: TGTGCCAGCAGCTTAATTCCAGGAAGCTCCTACGAGCAGTACTTC.

The chain joins TRBV5-5 to TRBJ1-1, with D perhaps matching TRBD1 (5 bases). This CDR3 comprises 14 residues. V dropped 2 bases and J dropped 3 bases, with 11 bases sitting between them. Germline assignment: CDR1 SGHKS and CDR2 YYEKEE (reference sequence). This CDR3 is CASSLQWGDTEAFF. The CDR3 DNA is TGTGCCAGCAGCTTACAATGGGGGGACACTGAAGCTTTCTTT.

The rearrangement links TRBV27 to TRBJ1-1; no definite D call. Between the trimmed V and J ends, which lost 8 bases and 0 bases, there was a span of 16 bases. CDR3 size: 15 residues. Germline CDR1 is MNHEY and CDR2 is SMNVEV (reference sequence). CDR3 nucleotide sequence: TGTGCCAGCCGCGCCCTACCCCGCTTGAACACTGAAGCTTTCTTT. This sequence encodes CASRALPRLNTEAFF.

This clone is a singleton in its sample. The chain has TRBV9 and TRBJ2-5; 10 nucleotides line up with TRBD2. Germline V gene data show CDR1 as SGDLS and CDR2 as YYNGEE. The CDR3 is 16 residues long. V was pared by 3 bases and J by 4 bases, with 9 bases of the junction left unmatched. In nucleotides, the CDR3 is TGTGCCAGCAGCGACGGACTAGCGGTTGGACTAGAGACCCAGTACTTC. Protein product: CASSDGLAVGLETQYF.

The chain is built from TRBV3-1 (or the pseudogene TRBV3-2) and TRBJ2-7; the match to TRBD2 covers 7 bases. Losses at the gene ends were 1 base for V and 7 bases for J; bases not matched to a gene: 7. CDR1 LGHDT and CDR2 YNNKEL come from the germline V gene (reference sequence). The CDR3 length is 14 residues. CDR3 DNA sequence: TGTGCCAGCAGCCAAGGTGCGGGGGAAGGAGAGCAGTACGTC. It yields the protein CASSQGAGEGEQYV.

Only one count was recorded for this clone. The same CDR3 is also encoded by other DNA sequences in this sample. The chain uses TRBV27 and TRBJ2-7, with D perhaps TRBD2 (6 bases). The CDR3 has 12 residues. In germline, CDR1 is MNHEY, CDR2 SMNVEV (reference sequence). Deletions cut 8 bases from V and 1 base from J, with 9 bases between. The CDR3 DNA follows: TGTGCCAGCGGGGGGAGTTCCTACGAGCAGTACTTC. It yields the protein CASGGSSYEQYF.

The rearrangement uses TRBV19 and TRBJ1-5, with D possibly being TRBD1 (5 bases). The CDR3 spans 14 residues. Trimming pared 3 bases from V and 6 bases from J, leaving 12 bases between. Per germline, CDR1 LNHDA and CDR2 SQIVND (reference sequence). For the CDR3, the DNA is TGTGCCAGTAGTATCTCCGGGGGGGGTCAGCCCCAGCATTTT. Translating gives CASSISGGGQPQHF.

CDR3: CASSLDMNTEAFF. DNA of the CDR3: TGCGCCAGCAGCTTGGATATGAACACTGAAGCTTTCTTT. The V and J genes are TRBV5-1 and TRBJ1-1; D gene uncertain. CDR3 length: 13 amino acids. Trimming cost V 0 bases and J 0 bases, with 3 bases left between them. Germline CDR1 is SGHRS and CDR2 is YFSETQ.

This chain uses TRBV27 with TRBJ1-1; D is possibly TRBD1 (6 bases). Per germline, CDR1 MNHEY and CDR2 SMNVEV (reference sequence). The V gene lost 5 bases and the J gene lost 0 bases, with 16 bases spanning the gap. The CDR3 runs 16 residues. The CDR3, as DNA: TGTGCCAGCAGTCCTCAGGGGTATTCGGTGAACACTGAAGCTTTCTTT. It yields the protein CASSPQGYSVNTEAFF.

With regard to this clone: Given the absence of the conserved phenylalanine or tryptophan at the CDR3 end, a read error is likely. No DNA is shown, since the ends of the CDR3 on it are uncertain; the CDR3 is the one TCRdb lists. The chain links TRBV9 to TRBJ2-3; the table's TRBD1 call for D was not verified on the DNA. CDR1 is SGDLS and CDR2 is YYNGEE in the germline V gene. The CDR3 totals 8 residues, both ends included. The CDR3 spells CASSVVGA.

The chain has TRBV3-1 (or the pseudogene TRBV3-2) and TRBJ2-3; D is unresolved. The CDR3 consists of 13 residues. In germline, CDR1 is LGHDT, CDR2 YNNKEL (reference sequence). The V end lost 0 bases, the J end lost 4 bases, and 5 bases lay between the germline ends. The DNA for the CDR3 is TGTGCCAGCAGCCAAGACACGGCAGATACGCAGTATTTT. Protein product: CASSQDTADTQYF.

Only a few counts were recorded for this clone. V is TRBV29-1 and J is TRBJ1-2, with TRBD1 matching over 8 bases. The CDR3 contains 11 residues. Germline V lookup: CDR1 SQVTM, CDR2 ANQGSEA. The junction had 6 bases not matched to a gene; V was cut back by 7 bases and J by 8 bases. The CDR3, as DNA: TGCAGCGGGCAGGGGGCAGGGGGCTACACCTTC. Residues: CSGQGAGGYTF.

The chain is built from TRBV7-9 and TRBJ1-2; TRBD1 aligns across 10 bases. CDR1 and CDR2 from the germline V gene are SEHNR and FQNEAQ (reference sequence). The V gene end was trimmed by 5 bases and the J gene end by 8 bases; junction bases not matched to a gene: 8. The CDR3 sequence is 14 residues long. CDR3 bases: TGTGCCAGCAGCCTTCCGGGACAGGGGTACGGCTACACCTTC. Its translation is CASSLPGQGYGYTF.

Of note for this clone: The sample holds other DNA sequences that translate to the same CDR3. The chain links TRBV15 to TRBJ1-4; possible D gene TRBD1, 5 bases. This CDR3 has 14 residues. CDR1 and CDR2 from the germline V gene are LNHNV and YYDKDF (reference sequence). V was cut by 3 bases and J by 5 bases, with 10 bases left in between. The CDR3, as DNA: TGTGCCACCAGCAGGGGGGGGTTAAATGAAAAACTGTTTTTT. Translated: CATSRGGLNEKLFF.

V gene TRBV6-5 combines with J gene TRBJ1-5, with 8 nucleotides matching TRBD1. CDR1 and CDR2 from the germline V gene are MNHEY and SVGAGI. This CDR3 has 15 amino acids. Trimming took 8 bases from V and 4 from J; bases not matched to a gene: 10. In nucleotides, the CDR3 is TGTGCCAGCGCAAAAGACAGGGGTGGAAATCAGCCCCAGCATTTT. This encodes CASAKDRGGNQPQHF.

The rearrangement joins TRBV28 to TRBJ1-5, with D possibly matching TRBD1 (6 bases). Germline CDR1 and CDR2: MDHEN and SYDVKM. CDR3 length equals 15 residues. With 3 bases removed from V and 5 bases from J, the gap between germline ends came to 14 bases. The CDR3 loop reads CASSLHRAIDQPQHF. The CDR3 coding sequence is TGTGCCAGCAGTTTGCACAGGGCAATTGATCAGCCCCAGCATTTT. The full variable domain, completed using reference TRBV28 and TRBJ1-5, is DVKVTQSSRYLVKRTGEKVFLECVQDMDHENMFWYRQDPGLGLRLIYFSYDVKMKEKGDIPEGYSVSREKKERFSLILESASTNQTSMYLCASSLHRAIDQPQHFGDGTRLSIL.

The V gene is TRBV2, the J gene TRBJ2-1, with TRBD1 identical over 9 bases. Germline V gene sequence: CDR1 SNHLY, CDR2 FYNNEI. Trimming removed 8 bases from V and 6 bases from J; junction bases left unmatched: 8. This CDR3 region has 14 residues. The chain's CDR3 is CASPGTGLSNEQFF. The CDR3 nucleotides are TGTGCCAGCCCCGGGACAGGGTTATCCAATGAGCAGTTCTTC.

J is TRBJ1-5 and V is TRBV7-9; D remains ambiguous. Germline V gene lookup returns CDR1 SEHNR and CDR2 FQNEAQ (reference sequence). V was clipped by 1 base and J by 7 bases, with 17 bases between them. The CDR3 is 16 amino acids. CDR3 amino acids: CASSLDETGEGQPQHF. CDR3 sequence (DNA): TGTGCCAGCAGCTTAGATGAGACTGGCGAGGGACAGCCCCAGCATTTT.